This TCR beta chain was found in a study of T cell repertoires in cytomegalovirus infection. Study results and caveats: Across the ex vivo response, the dominant clonotypes were HLA-C-restricted CMV-specific TCR beta clonotypes.

With regard to this clonotype: Its antigen is not identified. A read error may produce the germline difference seen at one junction end.

Germline assignment: CDR1 MDHEN and CDR2 SYDVKM. The CDR3 is made up of 14 amino acids. TCRdb re-analysed the reads in MiXCR, keeping a single row per CDR3 protein. The repertoire holds approximately 350,000 distinct CDR3 sequences, just under 35% seen once, with about 13% in the top ten. This specimen was cultured PBMCs, taken from culture after CMV antigen stimulation. This chain uses TRBV28 with TRBJ1-1, with 7 bases matching TRBD1. The source of this sequence is a human donor in good health (CMV status not recorded). Some clones in this sample may be carry-over from other donors' samples. CDR3 nucleotide sequence: TGTGCCAGCCGCCCTACAGGGGTGGCCACTGTAGCTTTCTTT. Amino acid sequence: CASRPTGVATVAFF.